Below are 7 T cell receptor beta chains sequenced from a single sample in a study of blood T cell repertoires in COVID-19. Only in-frame clones appear in the TCRdb table, and some are missing; sequencing was by immunoSEQ multiplex PCR. The sample holds some 100,000 clones, roughly 85% seen once. Sequencing was done on a sample of peripheral blood. Source of these receptors: a woman aged 70-85 years with active or convalescent COVID-19.

The chain joins TRBV19 to TRBJ1-5, with 7 bases lining up with TRBD1. Germline values: CDR1 LNHDA, CDR2 SQIVND (reference sequence). The CDR3 loop spans 15 amino acids. The V and J ends lost 1 base and 5 bases, in that order; junction bases with no gene match: 5. CDR3 amino acids: CASSIGGGQYQPQHF. CDR3 coding DNA: TGTGCCAGTAGTATAGGAGGGGGCCAGTATCAGCCCCAGCATTTT.

The chain recombines TRBV6-6 with TRBJ2-7; 9 positions match TRBD1. The germline CDR1 and CDR2 sequences are MNHNY and SVGAGI (reference sequence). Unmatched junction bases numbered 7, after V lost 5 bases and J lost 5 bases. The CDR3 covers 14 residues. Here the CDR3 reads CASSNGQGNNEQYF. Here the CDR3 DNA reads TGTGCCAGCAGTAACGGACAGGGGAATAACGAGCAGTACTTC.

CDR3 DNA: TGTGCCAGCAGTTACGGGAGTCCCGCAGATACGCAGTATTTT. It translates to CASSYGSPADTQYF. V usage is TRBV6-5 and J usage is TRBJ2-3; D possibly corresponds to TRBD2 (5 bases). V was clipped by 2 bases and J by 4 bases, with 10 bases between them. Germline CDR1 MNHEY, CDR2 SVGAGI. The CDR3 runs 14 residues.

In DNA form, the CDR3 reads TGTGCCAGCAGGGATGGGGGAGGGGGAAAGAACACTGAAGCTTTCTTT. Protein: CASRDGGGGKNTEAFF. The rearrangement links TRBV28 to TRBJ1-1, with D possibly being TRBD1 (6 bases). CDR3 size: 16 residues. Germline-derived CDR1 and CDR2 are MDHEN and SYDVKM. The ends were cut back, 6 bases at V and 1 base at J, with 18 bases in the middle.

CDR3 DNA sequence: TGTGCCAGCAGTGACCTCGGTGGAGACCAAGAGACCCAGTACTTC. Translated: CASSDLGGDQETQYF. The V gene is TRBV28, the J gene TRBJ2-5; D not resolved. From germline, CDR1 is MDHEN and CDR2 SYDVKM. V lost 5 bases to trimming and J lost 0 bases, with 13 bases between them. This CDR3 comprises 15 residues.

This chain links TRBV19 with TRBJ2-1; D is unclear. Germline V gene lookup returns CDR1 LNHDA and CDR2 SQIVND (reference sequence). The V gene lost 5 bases and the J gene lost 0 bases, with 14 bases spanning the gap. The CDR3 sequence is 16 residues long. Here the CDR3 reads CASSSYDINSYNEQFF. DNA of the CDR3: TGTGCCAGTAGTTCCTATGACATTAACTCCTACAATGAGCAGTTCTTC.

The V and J genes are TRBV3-1 (or the pseudogene TRBV3-2) and TRBJ1-2; 9 nucleotides match TRBD1. V dropped 10 bases and J dropped 4; count of bases not matched to a gene: 16. This CDR3 is built from 16 residues. Germline V gene data show CDR1 as LGHDT and CDR2 as YNNKEL (reference sequence). In DNA, the CDR3 is TGTGCCACGAAGGGACAGGGAGTGTCTCGAGGCTATGGCTACACCTTC. Amino acid sequence: CATKGQGVSRGYGYTF.